This T cell receptor beta chain was profiled in a study of T-cell memory formation after mild COVID-19. In this sample, this clonotype turned up many times. Its cognate antigen is unknown. Germline V gene sequence: CDR1 MGHRA, CDR2 YSYEKL. This CDR3 contains 17 residues. The V and J ends lost 5 bases and 1 base respectively, with 19 bases between them. Constant-segment-primed 5'RACE gave TCR alpha and TCR beta cDNA libraries with sample barcodes and UMIs. TCRdb redid the calling of the 5' RACE reads with MiXCR, one entry per CDR3 protein. The data hold 45,000 to 50,000 distinct CDR3 sequences, with approximately 6.6% observed a single time. General observations from the study: The study detected some responding clones in pre-infection memory, suggesting cross-reactive memory joined. Second-wave clones peaking on day 37 lacked confirmed SARS-CoV-2 specificity.

The chain joins TRBV4-1 to TRBJ2-3; D is possibly TRBD1 (5 bases). The receptor comes from a young man who had mild COVID-19 (a few samples of this study predate the infection). Cell type and time point are not known. The sample taken for sequencing was PBMCs or a T cell subset sorted from them (not recorded which). The CDR3 sequence: CASSIRSQGIGTDTQYF. The CDR3, as DNA: TGCGCCAGCAGCATCAGAAGTCAGGGTATAGGCACAGATACGCAGTATTTT.